The sequence of this TCR beta chain was determined in a study of early T cells in non-severe SARS-CoV-2 infection. The germline V gene has CDR1 SGHDN and CDR2 FVKESK. The CDR3 runs to 15 residues. Trimming took 4 bases from V and 5 from J; bases not matched to a gene: 10. TCRdb called the 5' RACE reads again in MiXCR, with one record for every CDR3 protein. Of over 75,000 distinct CDR3 sequences in the sample, 15% are singletons; the top ten hold around 5.1%. This clonotype was detected ten times or more. This TCR was sampled from an adult who was a healthcare worker with PCR-confirmed SARS-CoV-2 infection or an uninfected control (not recorded which). V is TRBV14 and J is TRBJ1-1; TRBD1 aligns across 7 bases. Sample: whole blood. CDR3 loop: CASSPRQGGGTEAFF. The CDR3 DNA reads as TGTGCCAGCAGCCCTCGACAGGGAGGGGGTACTGAAGCTTTCTTT. The complete variable domain, with remaining parts taken from reference TRBV14 and TRBJ1-1, reads EAGVTQFPSHSVIEKGQTVTLRCDPISGHDNLYWYRRVMGKEIKFLLHFVKESKQDESGMPNNRFLAERTGGTYSTLKVQPAELEDSGVYFCASSPRQGGGTEAFFGQGTRLTVV.